This TCR beta chain was identified in a study of siplizumab effects on memory and regulatory T cells. Profiling relied on immunoSEQ multiplex PCR, and the TCRdb table lists in-frame clones only, not all of them. The profile shows tens of thousands of clones, over 90% of them singletons. Overall study results and limits: Reactions containing siplizumab showed mappable alloreactive CD4+ clones averaging approximately 74% Treg-derived, versus 25% to 30% in controls. Siplizumab significantly lowered the alloreactive sequences that could be traced to unstimulated CD4+ memory cells. Researchers did not confirm the suppressive function of proliferating Tregs from siplizumab cultures.

Germline V gives CDR1 SEHNR, CDR2 FQNEAQ (reference sequence). The ends were cut back, 10 bases at V and 6 bases at J, with 19 bases in the middle. The CDR3 consists of 14 residues. About this clone: Its specificity is unknown.

The sequenced sample was CD8+ T cells sorted from blood. The sequence derives from a human donor in good health. This chain joins TRBV7-9 and TRBJ2-1; D might be TRBD1 (6 bases). The CDR3 sequence: CAIFEQGNGNEQFF. The CDR3 bases are TGTGCCATCTTCGAACAGGGTAATGGCAATGAGCAGTTCTTC.